What follows is one T cell receptor (beta chain) and its context. Its antigen remains unknown. This sample is part of a study of T cells in Graves' hyperthyroidism and ophthalmopathy. Whole-study findings and limits: Separating ophthalmopathy from stable hyperthyroidism was achieved by a 13 V-J model. Most expanded thyroid clonotypes above 0.001 recurred in blood.

Germline V gene sequence: CDR1 PRHDT, CDR2 FYEKMQ (reference sequence). The CDR3 contains 13 residues. V dropped 1 base and J dropped 6 bases, with 10 bases sitting between them. Hyperthyroidism had been newly diagnosed in patients aged 18 to 65, and its duration was under 2 months. The diagnostic basis comprised clinical symptoms, serum thyroxine and TRAb, thyroid ultrasound and orbital computed tomography. Amplification yielded TCR beta CDR3 regions, with RNA transcripts as the source. When the TCR CDR3 underwent first-round RT-PCR, the HTBI primer set was used. MiXCR, applied by TCRdb to the multiplex PCR reads, yields one record per CDR3 protein. This sample has approximately 360,000 distinct CDR3 sequences, with 20% to 30% found just once.

J is TRBJ2-7 and V is TRBV13, with D unclear. The sequenced sample was blood. The source is a man aged 50 to 60 with Graves' hyperthyroidism. CDR3 residues: CASSLVGTVEQYF. The CDR3 nucleotides read TGTGCCAGCAGCTTAGTAGGTACGGTCGAGCAGTACTTC.